This T cell receptor (beta chain) was found in a study of T cell repertoires in cytomegalovirus infection. The wider study: TCR beta signatures that were public indicated CMV infection and matching HLA type. General study points: The study found HLA-C-restricted CMV-specific TCR beta clonotypes dominating the ex vivo response.

About this clonotype: The antigen remains unidentified.

TCRdb reprocessed the reads via MiXCR and lists one record per CDR3 protein. This sample has around 750,000 distinct CDR3 sequences, with about 33% found just once. This receptor was obtained from a human donor in good health (CMV status not recorded). Some clones in this sample may be carry-over from other donors' samples. This specimen consisted of cultured CD8+ T cells from PBMCs, obtained from culture after CMV antigen stimulation.

CDR3 in DNA: TGTGCCAGCAGTACCCCGGGACAGGGGCACATTAACTATGGCTACACCTTC. It codes for CASSTPGQGHINYGYTF. The rearrangement joins TRBV12-3 or TRBV12-4 to TRBJ1-2, with 10 bases aligning to TRBD1. J was trimmed by 1 base and V by 5 bases; bases with no gene match: 10. The CDR3 loop spans 17 amino acids.